A selection of T cell receptor beta chains follows, all from one sample in a study of T-cell memory formation after mild COVID-19. TCRdb called the 5' RACE reads again in MiXCR, with one record for every CDR3 protein. Altogether about 430,000 distinct CDR3 sequences are present, approximately 18% being singletons, with the ten largest covering about a fifth. Sequencing input: PBMCs or a T cell subset sorted from them (not recorded which). The receptors originated from a man between 18 and 35 years old who had mild COVID-19 (a few samples of this study predate the infection). Cell type and time point are not known. The CDR3 runs from the conserved cysteine through the conserved F or W. A D gene is named only where the DNA matches it firmly. Some rows mark clone size as missing; the rest say once, few, many or name a class of expanded clone.

v_call: TRBV30
d_call: TRBD1
j_call: TRBJ2-3
clone_size: few
cdr3_aa: CAWSASGTAQYF
cdr3_nt: TGTGCCTGGAGTGCCTCCGGGACAGCGCAGTATTTT

v_call: TRBV20-1
d_call: TRBD1
j_call: TRBJ2-3
clone_size: .
cdr3_aa: CSARAQGGQDGTDTQYF
cdr3_nt: TGCAGTGCTAGAGCCCAGGGGGGACAGGACGGCACAGATACGCAGTATTTT

v_call: TRBV7-6
d_call: .
j_call: TRBJ1-1
clone_size: many
cdr3_aa: CASSSQENTEAFF
cdr3_nt: TGTGCCAGCAGCTCCCAGGAGAACACTGAAGCTTTCTTT

v_call: TRBV29-1
d_call: .
j_call: TRBJ2-1
clone_size: few
cdr3_aa: CSAWTSYNEQFF
cdr3_nt: TGCAGCGCGTGGACCTCCTACAATGAGCAGTTCTTC

v_call: TRBV29-1
d_call: TRBD1
j_call: TRBJ1-1
clone_size: .
cdr3_aa: CSVNRGMRAEAFF
cdr3_nt: TGCAGCGTAAACAGGGGTATGAGGGCTGAAGCTTTCTTT

v_call: TRBV5-1
d_call: .
j_call: TRBJ2-2
clone_size: few
cdr3_aa: CASSLNWGLITNTGELFF
cdr3_nt: TGCGCCAGCAGTTTAAACTGGGGACTTATAACGAACACCGGGGAGCTGTTTTTT

v_call: TRBV9
d_call: .
j_call: TRBJ2-1
clone_size: .
cdr3_aa: CASSEAPDEQFF
cdr3_nt: TGTGCCAGCAGTGAGGCACCAGATGAGCAGTTCTTC

v_call: TRBV18
d_call: .
j_call: TRBJ2-3
clone_size: .
cdr3_aa: CASSPSGDRTDTQYF
cdr3_nt: TGTGCCAGCTCACCGTCAGGGGATCGGACAGATACGCAGTATTTT

v_call: TRBV5-6
d_call: .
j_call: TRBJ2-1
clone_size: .
cdr3_aa: CASSVWWRGLTEHEQFF
cdr3_nt: TGTGCCAGCAGCGTCTGGTGGCGGGGGCTGACAGAGCATGAGCAGTTCTTC

v_call: TRBV5-1
d_call: .
j_call: TRBJ1-2
clone_size: many
cdr3_aa: CASSLSGDSGGANYGYTF
cdr3_nt: TGCGCCAGCAGCTTGTCCGGAGACTCAGGAGGAGCTAACTATGGCTACACCTTC

v_call: TRBV20-1
d_call: .
j_call: TRBJ2-3
clone_size: .
cdr3_aa: CSARSMAGATDTQYF
cdr3_nt: TGCAGTGCTAGATCCATGGCGGGGGCCACAGATACGCAGTATTTT

v_call: TRBV5-1
d_call: .
j_call: TRBJ2-7
clone_size: few
cdr3_aa: CASSSQRSGPGEQYF
cdr3_nt: TGCGCCAGCAGCTCCCAGAGGTCGGGTCCTGGCGAGCAGTACTTC

v_call: TRBV7-9
d_call: TRBD1
j_call: TRBJ2-2
clone_size: .
cdr3_aa: CASSLAAGQASFANTGELFF
cdr3_nt: TGTGCCAGCAGCTTAGCTGCCGGACAGGCAAGTTTCGCGAACACCGGGGAGCTGTTTTTT

v_call: TRBV7-9
d_call: .
j_call: TRBJ2-5
clone_size: few
cdr3_aa: CASVDVQETQYF
cdr3_nt: TGTGCCAGCGTGGACGTCCAAGAGACCCAGTACTTC

v_call: TRBV6-5
d_call: .
j_call: TRBJ2-5
clone_size: .
cdr3_aa: CASTGPETQYF
cdr3_nt: TGTGCCAGCACGGGGCCTGAGACCCAGTACTTC

v_call: TRBV3-1
d_call: .
j_call: TRBJ1-1
clone_size: .
cdr3_aa: CASSLFSTNTEAFF
cdr3_nt: TGTGCCAGCAGCCTGTTTAGTACGAACACTGAAGCTTTCTTT

v_call: TRBV7-8
d_call: .
j_call: TRBJ2-2
clone_size: few
cdr3_aa: CASSPGPGLITGELFF
cdr3_nt: TGTGCCAGCAGCCCGGGGCCTGGACTAATCACCGGGGAGCTGTTTTTT

v_call: TRBV7-6
d_call: .
j_call: TRBJ2-3
clone_size: .
cdr3_aa: CASSLGRARSPRGTDTKYF
cdr3_nt: TGTGCCAGCAGCTTAGGGAGGGCTAGGTCCCCCCGGGGCACAGATACGAAGTATTTT

v_call: TRBV15
d_call: .
j_call: TRBJ2-3
clone_size: few
cdr3_aa: CATSRDLRINTQYF
cdr3_nt: TGTGCCACCAGCAGGGACTTACGCATTAATACGCAGTATTTT